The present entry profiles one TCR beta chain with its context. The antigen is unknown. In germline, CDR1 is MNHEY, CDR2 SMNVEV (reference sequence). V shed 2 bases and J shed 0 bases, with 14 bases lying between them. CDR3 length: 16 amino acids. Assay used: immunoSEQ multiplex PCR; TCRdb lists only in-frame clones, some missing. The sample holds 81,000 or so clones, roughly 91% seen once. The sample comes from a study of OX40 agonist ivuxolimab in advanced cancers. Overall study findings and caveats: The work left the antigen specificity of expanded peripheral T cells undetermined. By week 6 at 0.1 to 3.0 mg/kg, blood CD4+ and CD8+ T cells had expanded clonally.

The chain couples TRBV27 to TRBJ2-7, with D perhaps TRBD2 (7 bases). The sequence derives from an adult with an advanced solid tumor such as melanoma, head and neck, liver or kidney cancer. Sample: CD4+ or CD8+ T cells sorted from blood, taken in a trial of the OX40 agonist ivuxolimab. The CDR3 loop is CASSLRAGEGSYEQYF. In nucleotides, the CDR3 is TGTGCCAGCAGTTTAAGAGCAGGGGAGGGCTCCTACGAGCAGTACTTC.